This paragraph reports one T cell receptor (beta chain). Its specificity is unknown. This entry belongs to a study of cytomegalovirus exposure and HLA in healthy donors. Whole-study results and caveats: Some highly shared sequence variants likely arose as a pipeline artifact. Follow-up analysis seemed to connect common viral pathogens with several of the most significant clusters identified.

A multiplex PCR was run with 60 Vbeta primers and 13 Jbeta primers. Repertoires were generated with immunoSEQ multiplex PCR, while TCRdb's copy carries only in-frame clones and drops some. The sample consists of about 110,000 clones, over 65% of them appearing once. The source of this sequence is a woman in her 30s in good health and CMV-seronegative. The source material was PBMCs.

The CDR3 spells CASSFEGQGNPLRETQYF. Here the CDR3 DNA reads TGTGCCAGCAGCTTCGAGGGACAGGGTAACCCTTTGAGAGAGACCCAGTACTTC. The chain is built from TRBV7-8 and TRBJ2-5; 9 positions match TRBD1. Unmatched junction bases numbered 15, after V lost 3 bases and J lost 4 bases. CDR1 SGHVS and CDR2 FQNEAQ come from the germline V gene. The CDR3 sequence is 18 residues long.